This passage covers 17 T cell receptor beta chains from one sample sequenced in a study of T-cell memory formation after mild COVID-19. MiXCR, applied by TCRdb to the 5' RACE reads, yields one record per CDR3 protein. The sample holds more than 250,000 distinct CDR3 sequences; roughly 15% are singletons and the top ten take 20% to 25%. Source material: PBMCs or a T cell subset sorted from them (not recorded which). The receptors derive from a young man who had mild COVID-19 (a few samples of this study predate the infection). Cell type and time point are not known.

The chain is built from TRBV9 and TRBJ1-6; the match to TRBD1 covers 7 bases. V was pared by 5 bases and J by 7 bases, with 3 bases of the junction left unmatched. This CDR3 is built from 13 residues. Germline-derived CDR1 and CDR2 are SGDLS and YYNGEE. The CDR3 sequence: CASRGQVNSPLHF. CDR3 sequence (DNA): TGTGCCAGCAGAGGACAGGTGAATTCACCCCTCCACTTT.

This sequence joins TRBV12-3 or TRBV12-4 and TRBJ2-1, with 15 bases matching TRBD2. CDR3 length: 14 amino acids. V lost 11 bases, J lost 7 bases, and 6 bases stayed unmatched. CDR3: CAVRTSGGANEQFF. In DNA, the CDR3 is TGTGCCGTCCGGACTAGCGGGGGGGCAAATGAGCAGTTCTTC.

This clonotype was recorded once. The chain combines TRBV4-1 with TRBJ2-1; 8 bases match TRBD2. The V gene's germline CDR1 is MGHRA and CDR2 YSYEKL. The CDR3 is 15 residues long. Unmatched junction bases numbered 2, after V lost 0 bases and J lost 4 bases. CDR3 amino acids: CASSQERGVYNEQFF. The CDR3 region has the DNA TGCGCCAGCAGCCAAGAGCGGGGGGTGTACAATGAGCAGTTCTTC.

The chain has TRBV4-3 and TRBJ2-1; 7 positions match TRBD2. The CDR3 is made up of 20 amino acids. The ends lost 0 bases at V and 0 bases at J; junction bases unmatched: 14. The germline gives CDR1 LGHNA, CDR2 YSLEER. The DNA of the CDR3 is TGCGCCAGCAGCCAAGATCTCCTAGGTAGCGGGCGGCCCTCCTACAATGAGCAGTTCTTC. Translating it yields CASSQDLLGSGRPSYNEQFF.

The chain recombines TRBV21-1 with TRBJ1-1; TRBD1 is the table's D call, not checked against the DNA. TRBV21-1 is a recognized pseudogene. The CDR3 length is 15 residues. This CDR3 is CASSKGDRGSTEAFF. The CDR3 nucleotides read TGTGCCAGCAGCAAAGGGGACAGGGGGAGCACTGAAGCTTTCTTT.

This clonotype was observed many times. This sequence joins TRBV7-9 and TRBJ1-2; TRBD1 might be the D (5 bases). The germline V and J ends were trimmed by 5 bases and 5 bases, with 15 bases remaining between them. Per germline, CDR1 SEHNR and CDR2 FQNEAQ (reference sequence). This CDR3 spans 14 amino acids. This CDR3 is CASSRGETAYGYTF. The CDR3 DNA follows: TGTGCCAGCAGCCGAGGCGAGACAGCATATGGCTACACCTTC. Looking up the rest from reference TRBV7-9 and TRBJ1-2 gives the full variable domain: DTGVSQNPRHKITKRGQNVTFRCDPISEHNRLYWYRQTLGQGPEFLTYFQNEAQLEKSRLLSDRFSAERPKGSFSTLEIQRTEQGDSAMYLCASSRGETAYGYTFGSGTRLTVV.

The chain joins TRBV7-2 to TRBJ1-2; D is uncertain. Trimming removed 9 bases from V and 5 bases from J, with 10 bases in between. Germline V gene sequence: CDR1 SGHTA, CDR2 FQGNSA. This CDR3 spans 11 amino acids. Here the CDR3 DNA reads TGTGCCAGGAGGGATGTTTATGGCTACACCTTC. This encodes CARRDVYGYTF. Combining the CDR3 with reference TRBV7-2 and TRBJ1-2 gives the whole variable domain GAGVSQSPSNKVTEKGKDVELRCDPISGHTALYWYRQSLGQGLEFLIYFQGNSAPDKSGLPSDRFSAERTGGSVSTLTIQRTQQEDSAVYLCARRDVYGYTFGSGTRLTVV.

The chain links TRBV6-4 to TRBJ2-1; 9 bases agree with TRBD2. CDR3 size: 13 residues. The J segment lost 12 bases and the V segment lost 3 bases, leaving 6 bases of the junction unmatched. In germline, CDR1 is MRHNA, CDR2 SNTAGT. The CDR3 is CASSDLASGVQFF. In nucleotides, the CDR3 is TGTGCCAGCAGTGATCTGGCTAGCGGGGTGCAGTTCTTC.

V usage is TRBV3-1 and J usage is TRBJ2-3; TRBD1 is a possible D gene (5 bases). Germline V gene sequence: CDR1 LGHDT, CDR2 YNNKEL (reference sequence). The CDR3 is made up of 16 amino acids. The V gene lost 1 base and the J gene lost 2 bases, with 13 bases spanning the gap. The CDR3 sequence is CASSQGAGRNTDTQYF. In nucleotides, the CDR3 is TGTGCCAGCAGCCAAGGTGCAGGGCGGAACACAGATACGCAGTATTTT.

CDR3 DNA: TGCGCCAGCAGCCAAGATTGGGACATAGTCCAAAGGGGCATTCAGTACTTC. This encodes CASSQDWDIVQRGIQYF. The gene calls are TRBV4-1 and TRBJ2-4; a possible D gene is TRBD1 (6 bases). V lost 0 bases and J lost 9, with 21 bases in between. The CDR3 has 17 amino acids. The germline V gene has CDR1 MGHRA and CDR2 YSYEKL.

In its sample, this clonotype was seen a few times. The V gene is TRBV7-9, the J gene TRBJ1-1; no clear D. Germline loops: CDR1 SEHNR, CDR2 FQNEAQ (reference sequence). The V gene lost 2 bases and the J gene lost 0 bases, with 10 bases spanning the gap. CDR3 length: 15 residues. The CDR3 is CASSLLDGMNTEAFF. The CDR3, as DNA: TGTGCCAGCAGCTTACTGGACGGAATGAACACTGAAGCTTTCTTT.

The V gene is TRBV5-1, the J gene TRBJ1-1; 10 positions agree with TRBD1. Per the germline V gene, CDR1 is SGHRS and CDR2 is YFSETQ. The V gene end was trimmed by 1 base and the J gene end by 11 bases; junction bases not matched to a gene: 8. The CDR3 runs 14 residues. The CDR3 nucleotides are TGCGCCAGCAGCTTGACCGGGACAGGGGACTTGGCTTTCTTT. Protein: CASSLTGTGDLAFF.

The chain has TRBV5-1 and TRBJ2-1; D could derive from TRBD1 or TRBD2 (6 bases each). V was shortened by 3 bases and J by 5 bases, with 9 bases between the two germline ends. The CDR3 sequence is 13 residues long. Per germline, CDR1 SGHRS and CDR2 YFSETQ. The CDR3 loop is CASSSGAHNEQFF. For the CDR3, the DNA is TGCGCCAGCAGCTCGGGGGCCCACAATGAGCAGTTCTTC.

This clonotype has only a few counts. This sequence joins TRBV20-1 and TRBJ1-1; D call uncertain. The CDR3 is 14 residues long. The germline CDR1 and CDR2 sequences are DFQATT and SNEGSKA (reference sequence). V was trimmed by 3 bases and J by 0 bases, leaving 11 bases between them. CDR3 nucleotides: TGCAGTGCTAGTTTGGGTATTATGAACACTGAAGCTTTCTTT. As protein: CSASLGIMNTEAFF.

The CDR3 here is CASSPDPGSPWGYTF. CDR3 sequence (DNA): TGTGCCAGCAGTCCCGACCCCGGGAGCCCTTGGGGCTACACCTTC. The V gene is TRBV12-3 or TRBV12-4, the J gene TRBJ1-2; no clear D gene. V gave up 5 bases and J gave up 8 bases, with 21 bases separating them. This CDR3 region has 15 residues.

In its sample, this clonotype was seen a few times. The chain carries TRBV10-3 and TRBJ2-5; no reliable D call. The CDR3 covers 14 residues. The germline CDR1 and CDR2 sequences are ENHRY and SYGVKD. Trimming left V 2 bases short and J 3 bases short, with 10 bases between. This CDR3 reads CAISETAAEETQYF. The DNA for the CDR3 is TGTGCCATCAGTGAGACTGCGGCTGAAGAGACCCAGTACTTC.

The V and J genes are TRBV4-1 and TRBJ1-1; the D is unclear. The ends were cut back, 4 bases at V and 3 bases at J, with 18 bases in the middle. Germline loops: CDR1 MGHRA, CDR2 YSYEKL. The CDR3 has 16 amino acids. The CDR3 coding sequence is TGCGCCAGCAGCCGCTTGAAGATGGCGGGCTACACTGAAGCTTTCTTT. This codes for CASSRLKMAGYTEAFF.